Each of the 21 T cell receptor beta chains below was sequenced from the same sample in a study of control samples from healthy donors and cancer patients. Data came from immunoSEQ multiplex PCR; TCRdb stores just in-frame clones and leaves some out. This sample has about 110,000 clones, with approximately 84% found just once. Sequenced input: blood. The receptors stem from a man between 18 and 29 years old in good health.

The chain carries TRBV5-1 and TRBJ2-1, with D tentatively TRBD2 (5 bases). The V end was cut by 2 bases, the J end by 9 bases, with 9 bases between. Germline V gene lookup returns CDR1 SGHRS and CDR2 YFSETQ. The CDR3 spans 12 residues. The CDR3 DNA reads TGCGCCAGCAGCTTAGTAGGGAGTGAGCAGTTCTTC. This codes for CASSLVGSEQFF.

The rearrangement links TRBV23-1 to TRBJ2-5; no clear D gene. TRBV23-1 has ORF status, its function being uncertain. The germline V and J ends were trimmed by 6 bases and 2 bases, with 4 bases remaining between them. The CDR3 has 11 amino acids. The CDR3 loop reads CASSLQETQYF. CDR3 nucleotide sequence: TGCGCCAGCAGCCTTCAAGAGACCCAGTACTTC.

V usage is TRBV5-4 and J usage is TRBJ2-5; D is unclear. CDR3 length: 15 residues. Germline lookup yields CDR1 SGHNT and CDR2 YYREEE (reference sequence). Trimming pared 3 bases from V and 5 bases from J, leaving 17 bases between. CDR3 loop: CASSSAGDLGETQYF. In nucleotides, the CDR3 is TGTGCCAGCAGCTCTGCTGGCGACTTGGGGGAGACCCAGTACTTC. Drawing the rest from reference TRBV5-4 and TRBJ2-5, the complete variable domain is ETGVTQSPTHLIKTRGQQVTLRCSSQSGHNTVSWYQQALGQGPQFIFQYYREEENGRGNFPPRFSGLQFPNYSSELNVNALELDDSALYLCASSSAGDLGETQYFGPGTRLLVL.

This clone has only one observation. This chain joins TRBV4-2 and TRBJ1-5; weak D call: TRBD1 (5 bases). The CDR3 runs to 18 residues. Per germline, CDR1 LGHNA and CDR2 YNFKEQ. With 1 base removed from V and 0 bases from J, the gap between germline ends came to 16 bases. The CDR3 loop is CASSQVVQVRYSNQPQHF. CDR3 coding DNA: TGTGCCAGCAGCCAAGTGGTACAGGTTCGCTATAGCAATCAGCCCCAGCATTTT.

The chain uses TRBV11-2 and TRBJ1-1; D gene ambiguous. V lost 4 bases and J lost 8, with 11 bases in between. The CDR3 sequence is 12 residues long. Germline V gene data show CDR1 as SGHAT and CDR2 as FQNNGV. The CDR3, as DNA: TGTGCCAGCAGCTCAGGAATCTCCGAAGCTTTCTTT. Its translation: CASSSGISEAFF. Full variable domain (missing parts from reference TRBV11-2 and TRBJ1-1): EAGVAQSPRYKIIEKRQSVAFWCNPISGHATLYWYQQILGQGPKLLIQFQNNGVVDDSQLPKDRFSAERLKGVDSTLKIQPAKLEDSAVYLCASSSGISEAFFGQGTRLTVV.

The rearrangement links TRBV19 to TRBJ1-6, with D hard to call. The germline V gene has CDR1 LNHDA and CDR2 SQIVND (reference sequence). CDR3 length equals 14 residues. Trimming removed 7 bases at V and 7 bases at J, with 14 bases between. CDR3 DNA sequence: TGTGCCAGTACCTCAACGAAACGGAATTCACCCCTCCACTTT. This gives the protein CASTSTKRNSPLHF. Full variable domain (remainder filled in from reference TRBV19 and TRBJ1-6): DGGITQSPKYLFRKEGQNVTLSCEQNLNHDAMYWYRQDPGQGLRLIYYSQIVNDFQKGDIAEGYSVSREKKESFPLTVTSAQKNPTAFYLCASTSTKRNSPLHFGNGTRLTVT.

The V call is TRBV9, the J call TRBJ2-1; 11 bases agree with TRBD2. Germline V gives CDR1 SGDLS, CDR2 YYNGEE. The V segment lost 3 bases and the J segment 7 bases; nucleotides outside the gene matches: 9. The CDR3 has 16 residues. Written as DNA, the CDR3 is TGTGCCAGCAGCGCAACTACTAGCGGGGGAGGGAATGAGCAGTTCTTC. Encoded protein: CASSATTSGGGNEQFF.

CDR3 sequence reads: CAISWTSGGASEQFF. The DNA of the CDR3 is TGTGCCATCAGCTGGACTAGCGGGGGGGCGTCTGAGCAGTTCTTC. This chain links TRBV10-3 with TRBJ2-1; 15 nucleotides line up with TRBD2. This CDR3 has 15 residues. Trimming cost V 6 bases and J 9 bases; bases outside gene matches: 6. Germline assignment: CDR1 ENHRY and CDR2 SYGVKD.

The chain links TRBV6-2 or TRBV6-3 to TRBJ2-1; 8 bases are a match to TRBD2. CDR1 and CDR2 (germline): MNHEY, SVGEGT. Trimming removed 4 bases from V and 7 bases from J; junction bases left unmatched: 6. The CDR3 spans 14 residues. CDR3 DNA sequence: TGTGCCAGCAGTTGGGGGACTAGTGTTAATGAGCAGTTCTTC. Translating gives CASSWGTSVNEQFF.

The chain has TRBV14 and TRBJ1-3, with D hard to call. Trimming took off 2 bases at V and 8 bases at J, with 10 bases between the two ends. The CDR3 spans 13 residues. Per the germline V gene, CDR1 is SGHDN and CDR2 is FVKESK. The CDR3 DNA is TGTGCCAGCAGCCAAAACAGCGGGGACACCATATATTTT. Translating gives CASSQNSGDTIYF.

The rearrangement links TRBV10-2 to TRBJ2-5, with D perhaps TRBD1 or TRBD2 (5 bases each). This CDR3 is built from 11 residues. Germline V lookup: CDR1 WSHSY, CDR2 SAAADI. V lost 6 bases to trimming and J lost 4 bases, with 6 bases between them. The CDR3 loop is CASRRGETQYF. In DNA form, the CDR3 reads TGCGCCAGCAGGAGGGGAGAGACCCAGTACTTC.

V gene TRBV4-1 combines with J gene TRBJ1-1; D not certain. Germline loops: CDR1 MGHRA, CDR2 YSYEKL. There are 15 residues in the CDR3. Trimming shortened V by 0 bases and J by 5 bases, and 13 bases separated the two germline ends. The CDR3 bases are TGCGCCAGCAGCCAAGACGGGTCTTTGAGGACTGAAGCTTTCTTT. It specifies CASSQDGSLRTEAFF.

The chain carries TRBV2 and TRBJ1-2, with D possibly matching TRBD1 (5 bases). This CDR3 contains 14 residues. In germline, CDR1 is SNHLY, CDR2 FYNNEI. V dropped 4 bases and J dropped 2 bases, with 11 bases sitting between them. The CDR3 DNA reads TGTGCCAGCAGTGGGGTTGGGGGGAACTATGGCTACACCTTC. Protein sequence: CASSGVGGNYGYTF.

The chain couples TRBV3-1 (or the pseudogene TRBV3-2) to TRBJ1-2; D gene unclear. Germline V gene lookup returns CDR1 LGHDT and CDR2 YNNKEL (reference sequence). V lost 8 bases and J lost 2, with 9 bases in between. This CDR3 contains 12 residues. The CDR3 here is CASAAGNYGYTF. Here the CDR3 DNA reads TGTGCCAGCGCGGCAGGAAACTATGGCTACACCTTC.

The chain couples TRBV19 to TRBJ2-3; TRBD2 agrees at 11 bases. This CDR3 is built from 16 residues. Germline loops: CDR1 LNHDA, CDR2 SQIVND (reference sequence). Germline trimming cut 6 bases from V and 6 bases from J; bases unmatched to any gene: 11. As DNA, the CDR3 is TGTGCCAGTAGCCCCCCACTAGCGGGGGATTCGGATACGCAGTATTTT. It encodes CASSPPLAGDSDTQYF.

The rearrangement joins TRBV13 to TRBJ1-3, with 7 nucleotides matching TRBD1. The length of the CDR3 is 14 residues. CDR1 and CDR2 (germline): PRHDT, FYEKMQ (reference sequence). With V trimmed by 3 bases and J by 4 bases, 3 bases remained unmatched. The CDR3 loop reads CASSFGTAGNTIYF. The CDR3 DNA reads as TGTGCCAGCAGCTTTGGGACAGCAGGAAACACCATATATTTT.

This clone has only one observation. The chain has TRBV7-2 and TRBJ1-2, with D possibly being TRBD1 (6 bases). CDR3 length equals 15 residues. Trimming took off 5 bases at V and 0 bases at J, with 13 bases between the two ends. Germline CDR1 is SGHTA and CDR2 is FQGNSA. For the CDR3, the DNA is TGTGCCAGCAGCCCCGAAGGGGGAGCTAACTATGGCTACACCTTC. Translated, it gives CASSPEGGANYGYTF.

The chain couples TRBV5-4 to TRBJ1-2; weak D call: TRBD1 (5 bases). The germline V gene encodes CDR1 SGHNT and CDR2 YYREEE (reference sequence). The CDR3 extends over 14 amino acids. V was pared by 2 bases and J by 6 bases, with 14 bases between. The CDR3 is CASSFPSRVDGYTF. CDR3 nucleotides: TGTGCCAGCAGCTTCCCCTCCAGGGTCGATGGCTACACCTTC.

In its sample, this clone was seen a few times. This chain joins TRBV4-1 and TRBJ1-5, with a possible D match to TRBD1 (5 bases). Germline values: CDR1 MGHRA, CDR2 YSYEKL. The ends were cut back, 0 bases at V and 7 bases at J, with 13 bases in the middle. The CDR3 has 15 amino acids. CDR3 in amino acids: CASSQEEGMNQPQHF. Here the CDR3 DNA reads TGCGCCAGCAGCCAAGAGGAGGGGATGAACCAGCCCCAGCATTTT.

V is TRBV6-1 and J is TRBJ2-3; D ambiguous. The CDR3 has 13 amino acids. Germline CDR1 reads MNHNS; CDR2 reads SASEGT. Trimming left V 2 bases short and J 6 bases short, with 9 bases between. In nucleotides, the CDR3 is TGTGCCAGCAGTGAAAAGATGGGTGATACGCAGTATTTT. Protein product: CASSEKMGDTQYF.

The rearrangement joins TRBV2 to TRBJ1-6; TRBD1 matches 9 bases. Germline assignment: CDR1 SNHLY and CDR2 FYNNEI. The V and J ends lost 6 bases and 10 bases, in that order; junction bases with no gene match: 4. This CDR3 is built from 13 residues. DNA of the CDR3: TGTGCCAGCAGGGACAGGGGAGAATCACCCCTCCACTTT. This encodes CASRDRGESPLHF.